This T cell receptor beta chain was identified during a study of shared clonotypes between healthy human individuals. This CDR3 is 16 amino acids long. V was cut by 0 bases and J by 0 bases, with 12 bases left in between. CDR1 and CDR2 from the germline V gene are MNHEY and SVGAGI. Clones were sequenced by immunoSEQ multiplex PCR, and TCRdb holds only the in-frame ones, with some missing. In the table there are fewer than 350,000 clones, about nine tenths of which are singletons. Material for sequencing was memory CD8+ T cells sorted from blood. Noted subset: CD45RO+ cells pooled with CCR7-negative TemRA cells. This clonotype was sampled from a man younger than 30 in good health. V and J are TRBV6-5 and TRBJ2-7; D is perhaps TRBD1 or TRBD2 (5 bases each). The CDR3 loop reads CASSYSLGPNSYEQYF. CDR3 nucleotide sequence: TGTGCCAGCAGTTACTCGTTGGGACCAAACTCCTACGAGCAGTACTTC.